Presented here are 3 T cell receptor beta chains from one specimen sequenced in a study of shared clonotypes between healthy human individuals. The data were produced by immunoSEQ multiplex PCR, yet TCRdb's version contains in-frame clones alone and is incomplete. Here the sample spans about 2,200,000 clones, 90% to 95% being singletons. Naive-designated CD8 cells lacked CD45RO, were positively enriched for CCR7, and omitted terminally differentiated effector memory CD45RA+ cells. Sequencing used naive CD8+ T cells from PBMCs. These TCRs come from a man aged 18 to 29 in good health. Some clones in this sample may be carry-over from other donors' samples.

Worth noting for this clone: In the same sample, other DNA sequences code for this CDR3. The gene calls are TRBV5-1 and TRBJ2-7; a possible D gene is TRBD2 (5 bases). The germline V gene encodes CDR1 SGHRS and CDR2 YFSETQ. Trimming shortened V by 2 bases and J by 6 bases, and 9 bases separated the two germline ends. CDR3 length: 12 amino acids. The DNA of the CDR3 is TGCGCCAGCAGCTTAGGAGGACGCGAGCAGTACTTC. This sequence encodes CASSLGGREQYF.

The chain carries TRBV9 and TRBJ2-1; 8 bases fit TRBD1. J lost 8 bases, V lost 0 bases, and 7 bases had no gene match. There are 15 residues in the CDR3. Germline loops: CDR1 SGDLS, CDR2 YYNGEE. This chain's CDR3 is CASSVDPGGFDEQFF. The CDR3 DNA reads TGTGCCAGCAGCGTAGACCCAGGGGGCTTCGATGAGCAGTTCTTC.

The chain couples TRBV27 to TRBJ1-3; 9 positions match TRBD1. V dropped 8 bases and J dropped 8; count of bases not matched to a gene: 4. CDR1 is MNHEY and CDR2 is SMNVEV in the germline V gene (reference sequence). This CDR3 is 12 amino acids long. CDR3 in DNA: TGTGCCAGCGGGACAGGGTCAGACACCATATATTTT. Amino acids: CASGTGSDTIYF.